Only a few counts were recorded for the clone carrying this T cell receptor beta chain. The data are from a study of blood T cells in healthy people across ages. Alongside a J-beta primer mix, a sample-barcoded 5' primer served in a second PCR lasting about 6 to 11 cycles. Through a template-switch adaptor with 12 random nucleotides, each cDNA molecule received a tag. The yield of each sample was at least 2.5 million CDR3-containing paired-end reads. TCRdb passed the 5' RACE reads through MiXCR, listing each CDR3 protein once. The sample holds 800,000 to 1,300,000 distinct CDR3 sequences, less than 25% seen once. V shed 1 base and J shed 5 bases, with 11 bases lying between them. CDR3 size: 14 residues. Germline V gene sequence: CDR1 SGHVS, CDR2 FNYEAQ. Another study also made use of these data, one on T cells of mothers and their children.

This receptor was obtained from a girl between 2 and 10 years old in good health. The gene calls are TRBV7-6 and TRBJ1-2; possible D gene TRBD1, 5 bases. Sample: blood. CDR3 in amino acids: CASSLDGGLYGYTF. CDR3 DNA: TGTGCCAGCAGCTTAGATGGGGGACTGTATGGCTACACCTTC.